Only a few counts were recorded for the clone carrying this T cell receptor beta chain. Via MiXCR, TCRdb re-called the 5' RACE reads, giving one row per CDR3 protein. Among tens of thousands of distinct CDR3 sequences listed, less than 15% were seen once. This entry is derived from a study of T cells after yellow fever vaccination. For the study at large: Researchers used SMART-Seq v4 Ultra Low Input to prepare fractions that had low cell numbers. Study-wide results and limits: Most primary-vaccination clones reappeared after the booster (approximately 95% CD4, 75% to 90% CD8). A weaker secondary response peaked on day 5, the primary on day 15. Of the clonotypes, a small share occurred in both CD4 and CD8 compartments.

This CDR3 comprises 15 residues. Trimming pared 2 bases from V and 2 bases from J, leaving 13 bases between. In germline, CDR1 is MNHEY, CDR2 SVGEGT. This clonotype was sampled from a man between 18 and 35 years old who received the YFV17D yellow fever vaccine. The sample in question was CD8+ T cells not binding an NS4B(214-222) dextramer, sorted from PBMCs, obtained less than 25 days after the first yellow fever vaccination. The chain recombines TRBV6-2 or TRBV6-3 with TRBJ2-7; D gene ambiguous. CDR3 amino acids: CASSYGVAPTYEQYV. The CDR3 coding sequence is TGTGCCAGCAGTTACGGGGTAGCTCCAACCTACGAGCAGTACGTC.